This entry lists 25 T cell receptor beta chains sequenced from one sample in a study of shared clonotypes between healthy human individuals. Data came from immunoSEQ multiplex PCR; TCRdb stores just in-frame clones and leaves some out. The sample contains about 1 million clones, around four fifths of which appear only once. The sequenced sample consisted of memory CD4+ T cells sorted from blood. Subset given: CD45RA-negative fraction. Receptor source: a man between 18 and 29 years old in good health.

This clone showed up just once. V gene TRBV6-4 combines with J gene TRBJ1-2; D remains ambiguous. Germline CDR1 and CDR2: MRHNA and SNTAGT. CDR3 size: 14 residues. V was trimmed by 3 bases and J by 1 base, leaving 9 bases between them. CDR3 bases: TGTGCCAGCAGTGAAGGGTACAGTAACTATGGCTACACCTTC. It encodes CASSEGYSNYGYTF.

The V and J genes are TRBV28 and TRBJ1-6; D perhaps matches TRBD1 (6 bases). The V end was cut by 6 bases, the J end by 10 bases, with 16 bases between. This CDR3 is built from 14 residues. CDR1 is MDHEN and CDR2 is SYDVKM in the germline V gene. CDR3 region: CASSARQDRSPLHF. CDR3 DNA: TGTGCCAGCAGCGCAAGACAGGATAGATCACCCCTCCACTTT. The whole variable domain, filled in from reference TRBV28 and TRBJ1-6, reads DVKVTQSSRYLVKRTGEKVFLECVQDMDHENMFWYRQDPGLGLRLIYFSYDVKMKEKGDIPEGYSVSREKKERFSLILESASTNQTSMYLCASSARQDRSPLHFGNGTRLTVT.

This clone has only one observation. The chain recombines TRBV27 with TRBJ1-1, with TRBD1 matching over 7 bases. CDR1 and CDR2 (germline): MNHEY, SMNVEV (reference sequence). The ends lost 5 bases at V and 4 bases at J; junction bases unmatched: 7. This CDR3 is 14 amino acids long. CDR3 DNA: TGTGCCAGCAGTCACAGGGGTCGGGCCACTGAAGCTTTCTTT. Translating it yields CASSHRGRATEAFF.

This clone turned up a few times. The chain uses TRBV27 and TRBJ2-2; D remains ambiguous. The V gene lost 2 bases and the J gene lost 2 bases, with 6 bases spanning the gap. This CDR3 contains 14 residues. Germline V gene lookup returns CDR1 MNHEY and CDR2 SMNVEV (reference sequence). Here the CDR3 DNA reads TGTGCCAGCAGTTTAAGAGAAAACACCGGGGAGCTGTTTTTT. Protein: CASSLRENTGELFF.

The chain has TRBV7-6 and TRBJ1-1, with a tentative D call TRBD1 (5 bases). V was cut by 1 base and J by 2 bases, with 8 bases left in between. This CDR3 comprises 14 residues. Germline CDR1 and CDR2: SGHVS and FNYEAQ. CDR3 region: CASSLGQTNTEAFF. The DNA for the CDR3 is TGTGCCAGCAGCTTAGGACAGACCAACACTGAAGCTTTCTTT.

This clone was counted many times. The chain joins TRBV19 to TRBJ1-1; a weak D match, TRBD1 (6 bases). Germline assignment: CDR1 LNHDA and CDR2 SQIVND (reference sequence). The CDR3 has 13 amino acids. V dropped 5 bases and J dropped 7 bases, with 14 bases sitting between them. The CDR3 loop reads CASSSQGGGEAFF. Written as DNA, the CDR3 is TGTGCCAGTAGTTCACAGGGAGGTGGTGAAGCTTTCTTT.

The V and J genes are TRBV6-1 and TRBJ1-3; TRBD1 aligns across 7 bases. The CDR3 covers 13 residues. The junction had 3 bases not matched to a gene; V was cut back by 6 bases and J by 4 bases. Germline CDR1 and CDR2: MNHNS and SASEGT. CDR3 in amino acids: CASRGTAGNTIYF. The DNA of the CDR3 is TGTGCCAGCAGAGGGACAGCGGGAAACACCATATATTTT.

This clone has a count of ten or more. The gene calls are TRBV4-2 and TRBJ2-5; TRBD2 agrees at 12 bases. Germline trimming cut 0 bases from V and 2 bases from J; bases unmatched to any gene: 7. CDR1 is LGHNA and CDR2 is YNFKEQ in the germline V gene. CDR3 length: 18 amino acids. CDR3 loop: CASSQELAGGLRQETQYF. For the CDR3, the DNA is TGTGCCAGCAGCCAAGAGCTAGCGGGGGGGCTAAGGCAAGAGACCCAGTACTTC.

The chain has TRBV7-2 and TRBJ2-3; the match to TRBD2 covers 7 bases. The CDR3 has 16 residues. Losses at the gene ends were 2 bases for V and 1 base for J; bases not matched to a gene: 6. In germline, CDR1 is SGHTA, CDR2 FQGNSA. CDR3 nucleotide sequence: TGTGCCAGCAGCTTAAGGCCGGGGGGTGGCACAGATACGCAGTATTTT. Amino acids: CASSLRPGGGTDTQYF.

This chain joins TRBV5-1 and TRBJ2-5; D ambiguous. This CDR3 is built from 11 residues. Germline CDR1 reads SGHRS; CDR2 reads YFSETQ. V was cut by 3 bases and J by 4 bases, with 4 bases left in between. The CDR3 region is CASSSLETQYF. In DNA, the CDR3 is TGCGCCAGCAGCTCCTTAGAGACCCAGTACTTC.

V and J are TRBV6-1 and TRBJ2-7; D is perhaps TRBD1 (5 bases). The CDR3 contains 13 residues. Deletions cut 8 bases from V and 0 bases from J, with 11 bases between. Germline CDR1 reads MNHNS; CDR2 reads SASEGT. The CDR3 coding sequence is TGTGCCAGCGGGTCGGACAACTCCTACGAGCAGTACTTC. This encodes CASGSDNSYEQYF.

CDR3 nucleotides: TGCGCCAGCAGCCAAAACCGGGACAGTCCCTACGAGCAGTACTTC. Its translation is CASSQNRDSPYEQYF. The rearrangement links TRBV4-3 to TRBJ2-5; TRBD1 matches at 7 bases. The last part of the DNA fits TRBJ2-7 better; the J call may be wrong. CDR1 and CDR2 from the germline V gene are LGHNA and YSLEER. The CDR3 has 15 amino acids.

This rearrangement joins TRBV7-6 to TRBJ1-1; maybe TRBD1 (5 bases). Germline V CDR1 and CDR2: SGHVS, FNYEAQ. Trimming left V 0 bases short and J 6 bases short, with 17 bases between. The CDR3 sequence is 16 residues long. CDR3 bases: TGTGCCAGCAGCTTAGCATTCATAGGGCAGGGCGCTGAAGCTTTCTTT. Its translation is CASSLAFIGQGAEAFF.

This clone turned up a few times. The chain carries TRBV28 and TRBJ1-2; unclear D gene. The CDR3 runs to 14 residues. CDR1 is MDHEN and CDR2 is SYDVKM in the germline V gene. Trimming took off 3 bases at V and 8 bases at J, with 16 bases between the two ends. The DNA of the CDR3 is TGTGCCAGCAGTTTCCCTCTAGCGGCAAGGGGCTACACCTTC. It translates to CASSFPLAARGYTF.

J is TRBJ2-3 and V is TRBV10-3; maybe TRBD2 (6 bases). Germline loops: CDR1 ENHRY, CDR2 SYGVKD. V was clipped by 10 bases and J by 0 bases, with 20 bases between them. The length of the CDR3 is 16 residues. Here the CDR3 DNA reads TGTGCCAGCGGGACGGCGCGGGACTCAAGCACAGATACGCAGTATTTT. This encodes CASGTARDSSTDTQYF.

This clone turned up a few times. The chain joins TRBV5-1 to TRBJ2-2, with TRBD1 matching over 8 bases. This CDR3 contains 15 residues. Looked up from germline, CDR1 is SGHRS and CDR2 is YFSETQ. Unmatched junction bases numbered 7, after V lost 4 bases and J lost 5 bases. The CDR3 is CASSAMDRATGELFF. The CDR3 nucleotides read TGCGCCAGCAGCGCTATGGACAGGGCGACCGGGGAGCTGTTTTTT. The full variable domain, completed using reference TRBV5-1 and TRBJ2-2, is KAGVTQTPRYLIKTRGQQVTLSCSPISGHRSVSWYQQTPGQGLQFLFEYFSETQRNKGNFPGRFSGRQFSNSRSEMNVSTLELGDSALYLCASSAMDRATGELFFGEGSRLTVL.

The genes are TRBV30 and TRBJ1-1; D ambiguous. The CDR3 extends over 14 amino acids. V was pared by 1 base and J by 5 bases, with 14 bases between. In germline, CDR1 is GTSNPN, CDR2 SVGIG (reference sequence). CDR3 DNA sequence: TGTGCCTGGAGTGATGAGGGCAGGAGTACTGAAGCTTTCTTT. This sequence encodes CAWSDEGRSTEAFF.

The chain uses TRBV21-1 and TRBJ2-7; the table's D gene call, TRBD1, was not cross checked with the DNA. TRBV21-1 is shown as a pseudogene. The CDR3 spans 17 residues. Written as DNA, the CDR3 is TGTGCCAGCAGCAAAGCCGGTACAGGGAGCACCTCCTACGAGCAGTACTTC. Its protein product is CASSKAGTGSTSYEQYF.

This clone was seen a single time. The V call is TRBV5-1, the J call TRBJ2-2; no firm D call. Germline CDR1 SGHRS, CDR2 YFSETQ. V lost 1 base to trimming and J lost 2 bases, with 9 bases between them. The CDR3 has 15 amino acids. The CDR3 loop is CASSLLQLNTGELFF. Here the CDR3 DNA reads TGCGCCAGCAGCTTGTTACAGCTAAACACCGGGGAGCTGTTTTTT.

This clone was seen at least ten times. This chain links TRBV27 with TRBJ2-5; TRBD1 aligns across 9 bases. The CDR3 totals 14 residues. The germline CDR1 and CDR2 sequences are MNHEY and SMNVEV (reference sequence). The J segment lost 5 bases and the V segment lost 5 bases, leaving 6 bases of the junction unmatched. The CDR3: CASSVYRGQETQYF. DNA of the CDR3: TGTGCCAGCAGTGTCTACAGGGGGCAGGAGACCCAGTACTTC.

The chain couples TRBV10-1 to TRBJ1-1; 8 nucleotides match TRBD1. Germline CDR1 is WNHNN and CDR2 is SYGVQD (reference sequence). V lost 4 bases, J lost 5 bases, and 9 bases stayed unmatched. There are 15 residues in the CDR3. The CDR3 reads CASSGPSDRETEAFF. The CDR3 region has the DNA TGCGCCAGCAGTGGACCCTCGGACAGGGAAACTGAAGCTTTCTTT.

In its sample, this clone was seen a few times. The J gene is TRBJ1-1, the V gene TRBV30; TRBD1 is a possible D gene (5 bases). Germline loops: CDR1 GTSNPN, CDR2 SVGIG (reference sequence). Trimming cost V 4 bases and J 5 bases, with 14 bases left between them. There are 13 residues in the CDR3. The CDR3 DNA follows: TGTGCCTGGAACCATGGGGCGAGGACTGAAGCTTTCTTT. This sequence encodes CAWNHGARTEAFF.

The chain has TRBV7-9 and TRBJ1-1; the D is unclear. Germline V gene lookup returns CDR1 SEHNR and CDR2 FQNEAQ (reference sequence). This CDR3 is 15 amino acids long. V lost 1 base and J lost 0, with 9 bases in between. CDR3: CASSLGLSMNTEAFF. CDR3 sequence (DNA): TGTGCCAGCAGCTTAGGACTGTCCATGAACACTGAAGCTTTCTTT.

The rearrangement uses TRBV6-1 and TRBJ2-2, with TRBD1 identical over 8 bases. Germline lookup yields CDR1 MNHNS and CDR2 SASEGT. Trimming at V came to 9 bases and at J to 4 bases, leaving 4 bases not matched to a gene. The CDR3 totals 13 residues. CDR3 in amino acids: CARQGGGTGELFF. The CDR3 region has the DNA TGTGCCAGACAGGGGGGTGGCACCGGGGAGCTGTTTTTT.

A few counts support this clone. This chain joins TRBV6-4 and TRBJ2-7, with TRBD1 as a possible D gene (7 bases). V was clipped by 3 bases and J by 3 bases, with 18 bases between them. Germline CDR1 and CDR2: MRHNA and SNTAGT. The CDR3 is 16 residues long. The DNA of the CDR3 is TGTGCCAGCAGTGATCCCGGCGGGACAGCGAACTACGAGCAGTACTTC. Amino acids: CASSDPGGTANYEQYF.